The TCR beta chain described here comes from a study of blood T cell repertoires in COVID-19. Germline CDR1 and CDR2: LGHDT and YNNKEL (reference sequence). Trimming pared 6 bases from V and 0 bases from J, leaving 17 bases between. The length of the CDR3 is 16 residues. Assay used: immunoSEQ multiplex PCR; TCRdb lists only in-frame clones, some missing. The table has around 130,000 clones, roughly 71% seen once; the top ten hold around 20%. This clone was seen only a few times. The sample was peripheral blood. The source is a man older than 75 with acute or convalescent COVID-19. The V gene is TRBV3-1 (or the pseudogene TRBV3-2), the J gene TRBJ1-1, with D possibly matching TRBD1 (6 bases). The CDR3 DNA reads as TGTGCCAGCAGTCTTACGGGTGGGGGCATGAACACTGAAGCTTTCTTT. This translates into CASSLTGGGMNTEAFF.